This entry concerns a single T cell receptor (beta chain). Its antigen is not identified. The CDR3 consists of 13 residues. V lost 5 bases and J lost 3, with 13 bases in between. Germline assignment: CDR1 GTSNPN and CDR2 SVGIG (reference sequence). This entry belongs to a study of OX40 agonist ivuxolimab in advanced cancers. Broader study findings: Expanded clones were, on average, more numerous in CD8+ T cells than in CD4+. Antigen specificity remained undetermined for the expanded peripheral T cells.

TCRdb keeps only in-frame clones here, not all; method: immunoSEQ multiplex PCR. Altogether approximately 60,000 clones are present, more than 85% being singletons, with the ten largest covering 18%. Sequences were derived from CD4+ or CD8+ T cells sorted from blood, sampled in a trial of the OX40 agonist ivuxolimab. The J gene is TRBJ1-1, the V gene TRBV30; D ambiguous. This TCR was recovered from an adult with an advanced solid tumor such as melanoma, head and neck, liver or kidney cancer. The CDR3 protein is CAWSREGDTEAFF. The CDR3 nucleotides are TGTGCCTGGTCTAGAGAGGGAGACACTGAAGCTTTCTTT.